A selection of T cell receptor beta chains follows, all from one sample in a study of T-cell reconstitution after alpha-beta-depleted transplantation in children. TCRdb re-analysed the PCR reads in MiXCR, keeping a single row per CDR3 protein. The data contain approximately 270,000 distinct CDR3 sequences, 20% to 30% of them singletons. The material was PBMCs, mostly from graft donor cells, obtained 360 days after TCRalphabeta/CD19-depleted stem cell transplant. The receptors originated from a female patient aged 2 to 10 who had a stem cell transplant for congenital amegakaryocytic thrombocytopenia, so the T cells may come from the graft donor. The CDR3 runs from the conserved cysteine through the conserved F or W. Rows give clone size only sometimes, using once, few, many, or a class for an expanded clone.

clone_size | j_call | v_call | cdr3_aa
few | TRBJ2-7 | TRBV29-1 | CSVEADPYEQYF
once | TRBJ1-4 | TRBV4-1 | CASSQEAETNEKLFF
- | TRBJ2-7 | TRBV4-2 | CASSRFRGTLVGQYF
- | TRBJ2-2 | TRBV19 | CASSIVPSETSGELFF
- | TRBJ1-5 | TRBV6-2/TRBV6-3 | CASSLFDFNQPQHF
- | TRBJ2-7 | TRBV5-6 | CASSWTAGEQYF
few | TRBJ1-2 | TRBV2 | CASSEGQSGYTF
- | TRBJ2-7 | TRBV28 | CASSLKGAGEQYF
many | TRBJ2-5 | TRBV9 | CASSVSPSHGETQYF
few | TRBJ2-7 | TRBV12-3/TRBV12-4 | CASSLIALPYEQYF
many | TRBJ2-1 | TRBV2 | CASRRAGQGHEQFF
- | TRBJ2-7 | TRBV13 | CASSLSGGEQYF
- | TRBJ2-3 | TRBV6-2/TRBV6-3 | CASSSETDFTDTQYF
- | TRBJ2-2 | TRBV9 | CASSGGLWTGVPLPNTGELFF
many | TRBJ2-7 | TRBV21-1 | CASGSSYEQYF
few | TRBJ2-3 | TRBV9 | CASSRNSGRTGTDTQYF
- | TRBJ2-2 | TRBV3-1 | CASSQVAGADTGELFF
- | TRBJ1-1 | TRBV20-1 | CSASRQSSTEAFF